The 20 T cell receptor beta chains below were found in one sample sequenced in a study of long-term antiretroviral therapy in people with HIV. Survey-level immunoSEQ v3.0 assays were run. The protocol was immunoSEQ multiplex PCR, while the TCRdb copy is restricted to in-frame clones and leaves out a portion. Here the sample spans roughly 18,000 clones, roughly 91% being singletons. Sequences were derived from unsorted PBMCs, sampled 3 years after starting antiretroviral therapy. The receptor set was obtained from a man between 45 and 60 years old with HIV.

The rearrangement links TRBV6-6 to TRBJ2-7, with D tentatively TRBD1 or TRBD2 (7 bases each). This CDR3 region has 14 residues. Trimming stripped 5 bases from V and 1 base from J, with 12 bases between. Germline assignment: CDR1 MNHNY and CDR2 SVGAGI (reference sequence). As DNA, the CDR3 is TGTGCCAGCAGTCCCAGGGGGGGTTCCTACGAGCAGTACTTC. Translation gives CASSPRGGSYEQYF.

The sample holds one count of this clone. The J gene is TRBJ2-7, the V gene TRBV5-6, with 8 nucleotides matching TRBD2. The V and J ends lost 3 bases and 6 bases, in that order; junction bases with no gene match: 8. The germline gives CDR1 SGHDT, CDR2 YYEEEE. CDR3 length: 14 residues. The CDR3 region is CASSSGGAEVEQYF. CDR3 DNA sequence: TGTGCCAGCAGCTCCGGGGGGGCGGAGGTCGAGCAGTACTTC.

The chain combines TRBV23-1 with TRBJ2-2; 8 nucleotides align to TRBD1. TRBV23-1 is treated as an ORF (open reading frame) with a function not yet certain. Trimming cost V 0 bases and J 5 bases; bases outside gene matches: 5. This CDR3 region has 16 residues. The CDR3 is CASSQSTGVKTGELFF. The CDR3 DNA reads TGCGCCAGCAGTCAATCGACAGGGGTCAAGACCGGGGAGCTGTTTTTT.

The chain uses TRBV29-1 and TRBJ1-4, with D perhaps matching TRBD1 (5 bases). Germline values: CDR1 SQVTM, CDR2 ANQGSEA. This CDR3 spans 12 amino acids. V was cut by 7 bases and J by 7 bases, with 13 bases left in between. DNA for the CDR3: TGCAGCGCCGACGGTGGGGGTGAAAAACTGTTTTTT. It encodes CSADGGGEKLFF.

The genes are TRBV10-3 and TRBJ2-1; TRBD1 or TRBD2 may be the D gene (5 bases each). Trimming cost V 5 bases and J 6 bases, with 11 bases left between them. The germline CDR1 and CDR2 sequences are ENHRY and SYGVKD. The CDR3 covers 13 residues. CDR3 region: CAISSGTTNEQFF. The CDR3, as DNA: TGTGCCATCAGTTCCGGGACCACCAATGAGCAGTTCTTC.

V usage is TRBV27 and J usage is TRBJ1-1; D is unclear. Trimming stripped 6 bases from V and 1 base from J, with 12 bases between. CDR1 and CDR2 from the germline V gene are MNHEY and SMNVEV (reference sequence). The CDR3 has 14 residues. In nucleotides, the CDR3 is TGTGCCAGCAGCCTACGGGGTAGGAACACTGAAGCTTTCTTT. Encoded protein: CASSLRGRNTEAFF.

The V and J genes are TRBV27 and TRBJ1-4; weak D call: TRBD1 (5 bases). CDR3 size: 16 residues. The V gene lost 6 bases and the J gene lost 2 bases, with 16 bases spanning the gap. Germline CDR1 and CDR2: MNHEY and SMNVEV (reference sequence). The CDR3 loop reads CASSRKPGWTNEKLFF. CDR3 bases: TGTGCCAGCAGCCGAAAGCCAGGGTGGACTAATGAAAAACTGTTTTTT.

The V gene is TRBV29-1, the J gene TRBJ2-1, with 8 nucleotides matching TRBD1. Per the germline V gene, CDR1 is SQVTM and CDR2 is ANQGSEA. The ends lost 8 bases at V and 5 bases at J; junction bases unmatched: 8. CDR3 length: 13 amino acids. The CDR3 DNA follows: TGCAGCTCCCCCGGGACAGGAAACAATGAGCAGTTCTTC. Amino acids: CSSPGTGNNEQFF.

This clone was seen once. The CDR3 nucleotides are TGTGCCAGTAGTATGCAGCGGGGGGATCCCTACTACGAGCAGTACTTC. Protein: CASSMQRGDPYYEQYF. The V gene is TRBV19, the J gene TRBJ2-7, with 9 bases identical to TRBD2. This CDR3 contains 16 residues. Germline CDR1 reads LNHDA; CDR2 reads SQIVND (reference sequence). Germline trimming cut 3 bases from V and 3 bases from J; bases unmatched to any gene: 9. Full variable domain (rest looked up from reference TRBV19 and TRBJ2-7): DGGITQSPKYLFRKEGQNVTLSCEQNLNHDAMYWYRQDPGQGLRLIYYSQIVNDFQKGDIAEGYSVSREKKESFPLTVTSAQKNPTAFYLCASSMQRGDPYYEQYFGPGTRLTVT.

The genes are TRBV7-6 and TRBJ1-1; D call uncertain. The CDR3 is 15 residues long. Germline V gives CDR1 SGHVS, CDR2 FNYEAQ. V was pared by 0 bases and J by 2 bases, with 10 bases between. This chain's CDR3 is CASSLATGPNTEAFF. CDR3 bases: TGTGCCAGCAGCTTAGCGACGGGCCCAAACACTGAAGCTTTCTTT.

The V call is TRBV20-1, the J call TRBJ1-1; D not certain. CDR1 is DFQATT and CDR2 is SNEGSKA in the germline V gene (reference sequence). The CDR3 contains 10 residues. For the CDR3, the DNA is TGCAGCGGGATGAGCACTGAAGCTTTCTTT. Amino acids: CSGMSTEAFF.

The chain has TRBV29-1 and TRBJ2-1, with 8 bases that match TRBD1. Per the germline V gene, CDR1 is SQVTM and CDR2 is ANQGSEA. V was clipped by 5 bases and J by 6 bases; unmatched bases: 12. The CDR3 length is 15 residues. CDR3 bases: TGCAGCGTTACCTCAGACAGGGGAGCTGTCAATGAGCAGTTCTTC. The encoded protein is CSVTSDRGAVNEQFF.

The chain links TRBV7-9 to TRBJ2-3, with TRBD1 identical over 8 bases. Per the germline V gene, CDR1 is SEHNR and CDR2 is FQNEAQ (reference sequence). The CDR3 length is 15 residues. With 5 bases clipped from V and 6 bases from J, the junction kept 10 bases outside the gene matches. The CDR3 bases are TGTGCCAGCAGCCCGCTCGGACAGGGCTCCGATACGCAGTATTTT. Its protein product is CASSPLGQGSDTQYF.

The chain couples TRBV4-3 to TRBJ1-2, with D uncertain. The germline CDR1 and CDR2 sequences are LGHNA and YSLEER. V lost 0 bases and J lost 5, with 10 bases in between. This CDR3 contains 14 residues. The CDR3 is CASSQELRGYGYTF. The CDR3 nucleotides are TGCGCCAGCAGCCAAGAATTGCGGGGATATGGCTACACCTTC.

CDR3 loop: CASSGGQGEWNSPLHF. CDR3 bases: TGTGCCAGTAGTGGCGGACAGGGGGAATGGAATTCACCCCTCCACTTT. The chain employs TRBV19 and TRBJ1-6; 10 nucleotides agree with TRBD1. The V gene's germline CDR1 is LNHDA and CDR2 SQIVND (reference sequence). The ends lost 5 bases at V and 7 bases at J; junction bases unmatched: 8. The CDR3 has 16 amino acids.

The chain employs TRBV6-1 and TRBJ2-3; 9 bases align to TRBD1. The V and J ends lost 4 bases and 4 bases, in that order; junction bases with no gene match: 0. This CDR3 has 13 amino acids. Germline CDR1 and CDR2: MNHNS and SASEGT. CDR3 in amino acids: CASSGTGADTQYF. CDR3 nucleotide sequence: TGTGCCAGCAGTGGGACAGGGGCAGATACGCAGTATTTT.

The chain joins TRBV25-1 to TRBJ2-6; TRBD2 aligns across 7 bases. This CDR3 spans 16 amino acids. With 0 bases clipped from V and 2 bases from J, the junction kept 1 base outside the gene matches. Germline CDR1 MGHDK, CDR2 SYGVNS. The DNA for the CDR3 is TGTGCCAGCAGTGAATATGGGGGGGCTGGGGCCAACGTCCTGACTTTC. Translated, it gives CASSEYGGAGANVLTF.

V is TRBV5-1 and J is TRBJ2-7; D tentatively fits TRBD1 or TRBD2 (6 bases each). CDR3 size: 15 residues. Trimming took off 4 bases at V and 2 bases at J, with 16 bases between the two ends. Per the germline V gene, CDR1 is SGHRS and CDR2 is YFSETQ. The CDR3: CASSAGTRSAYEQYF. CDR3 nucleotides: TGCGCCAGCAGCGCGGGGACACGTTCTGCCTACGAGCAGTACTTC.

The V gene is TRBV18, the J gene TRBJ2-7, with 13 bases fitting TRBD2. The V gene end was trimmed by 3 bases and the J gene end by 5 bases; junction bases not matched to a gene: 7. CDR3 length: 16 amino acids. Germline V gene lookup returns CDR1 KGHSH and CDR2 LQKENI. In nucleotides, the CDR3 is TGTGCCAGCTCACCCTTGGGACTAGCGGGGATCAACGAGCAGTACTTC. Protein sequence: CASSPLGLAGINEQYF.

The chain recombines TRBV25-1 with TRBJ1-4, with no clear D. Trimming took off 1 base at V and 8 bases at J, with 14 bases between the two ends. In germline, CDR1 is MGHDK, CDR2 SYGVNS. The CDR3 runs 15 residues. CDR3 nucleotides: TGTGCCAGCAGTGAATTAGATGGAGGGCCCGAAAAACTGTTTTTT. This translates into CASSELDGGPEKLFF.